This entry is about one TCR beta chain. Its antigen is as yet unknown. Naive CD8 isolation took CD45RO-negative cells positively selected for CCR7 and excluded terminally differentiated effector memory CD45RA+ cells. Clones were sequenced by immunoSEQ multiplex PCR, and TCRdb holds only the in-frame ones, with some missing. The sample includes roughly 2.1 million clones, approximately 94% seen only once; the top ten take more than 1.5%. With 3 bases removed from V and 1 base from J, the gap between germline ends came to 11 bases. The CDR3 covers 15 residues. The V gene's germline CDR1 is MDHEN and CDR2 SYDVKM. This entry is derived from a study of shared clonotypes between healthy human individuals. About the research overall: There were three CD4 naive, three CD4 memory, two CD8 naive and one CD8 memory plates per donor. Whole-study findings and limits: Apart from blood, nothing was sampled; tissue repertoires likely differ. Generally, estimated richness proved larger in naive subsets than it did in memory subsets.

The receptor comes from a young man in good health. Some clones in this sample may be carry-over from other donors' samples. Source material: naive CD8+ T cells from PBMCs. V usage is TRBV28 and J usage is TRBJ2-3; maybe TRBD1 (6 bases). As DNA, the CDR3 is TGTGCCAGCAGTTTGTGGGGGCGCGGCACAGATACGCAGTATTTT. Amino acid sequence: CASSLWGRGTDTQYF. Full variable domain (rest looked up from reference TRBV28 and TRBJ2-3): DVKVTQSSRYLVKRTGEKVFLECVQDMDHENMFWYRQDPGLGLRLIYFSYDVKMKEKGDIPEGYSVSREKKERFSLILESASTNQTSMYLCASSLWGRGTDTQYFGPGTRLTVL.